This entry describes one T cell receptor beta chain. Antigen: not known. Unrecorded immune exposures were likely, despite nominal health at sampling. This record belongs to a study of cytomegalovirus exposure and HLA in healthy donors. Findings of the study overall: Previously analyzed data showed that most TCR beta V segments were productive at a frequency of about 90% or about 30%. Presence/absence results assume similar sequencing depth per donor, which may not hold. Among the most significant clusters, several appeared linked to common viral pathogens in a later analysis.

A multiplex PCR was run with 60 Vbeta primers and 13 Jbeta primers. Produced via immunoSEQ multiplex PCR; TCRdb's table is partial and in-frame only. The sample has about 200,000 clones, approximately 78% seen once. The CDR3 extends over 17 amino acids. The ends lost 0 bases at V and 2 bases at J; junction bases unmatched: 7. Germline CDR1 is SGHRS and CDR2 is YFSETQ. The source is a woman between 45 and 65 years old in good health and CMV-seropositive. J is TRBJ2-1 and V is TRBV5-1; 8 positions match TRBD2. Sequences were obtained from PBMCs. CDR3 amino acids: CASSLEASGSAYNEQFF. The DNA of the CDR3 is TGCGCCAGCAGCTTGGAAGCTAGCGGGTCTGCCTACAATGAGCAGTTCTTC.